Shown below are 2 T cell receptor beta chains from a single sample sequenced in a study of control samples from healthy donors and cancer patients. Sequencing was performed with immunoSEQ multiplex PCR; in TCRdb, only in-frame clones are kept and a portion is missing. This sample yields 70,000 to 95,000 clones, of which over 85% are seen a single time; around 1.3% belongs to the top ten. Sequenced material: PBMCs. The receptors were gathered from a woman aged 35 to 49 with lung cancer.

This clone was counted a single time. The J gene is TRBJ2-7, the V gene TRBV29-1; 7 positions agree with TRBD1. The V segment lost 5 bases and the J segment 3 bases; nucleotides outside the gene matches: 7. Germline loops: CDR1 SQVTM, CDR2 ANQGSEA. The CDR3 runs to 13 residues. CDR3 region: CSVHATGSYEQYF. CDR3 nucleotides: TGCAGCGTTCATGCGACAGGGAGCTACGAGCAGTACTTC.

The chain carries TRBV29-1 and TRBJ2-7; D is unclear. The V end lost 4 bases, the J end lost 7 bases, and 11 bases lay between the germline ends. The CDR3 runs to 11 residues. Germline V lookup: CDR1 SQVTM, CDR2 ANQGSEA. The CDR3 bases are TGCAGCGTTGTCTGGTTACTTGAGCAGTACTTC. This gives the protein CSVVWLLEQYF.